Described below is a single T cell receptor (beta chain) sequence and its context. Its antigen remains unidentified. The source of the sample is a study of T cell repertoires in cytomegalovirus infection. Study summary: Researchers turned to recently identified HLA-C-restricted CMV epitopes as well as well-studied HLA-B-restricted ones. Study-wide results and caveats: Clonotype analysis showed dominance of the ex vivo response by HLA-C-restricted CMV-specific TCR beta clonotypes.

Germline assignment: CDR1 SGHRS and CDR2 YFSETQ. The CDR3 covers 17 residues. The J segment lost 1 base and the V segment lost 6 bases, leaving 12 bases of the junction unmatched. TCRdb itself ran the reads through MiXCR, one entry per CDR3 protein. The table has tens of thousands of distinct CDR3 sequences, 20% to 30% seen once. Source: CD8+ T cells from cultured PBMCs, taken from culture after CMV antigen stimulation. The receptor comes from a human donor in good health (CMV status not recorded). Some clones in this sample may be carry-over from other donors' samples. The chain uses TRBV5-1 and TRBJ1-1; 10 bases match TRBD1. DNA for the CDR3: TGCGCCAGCACCTCGATTACTAGACAGGGGGCGAACACTGAAGCTTTCTTT. Its protein product is CASTSITRQGANTEAFF.